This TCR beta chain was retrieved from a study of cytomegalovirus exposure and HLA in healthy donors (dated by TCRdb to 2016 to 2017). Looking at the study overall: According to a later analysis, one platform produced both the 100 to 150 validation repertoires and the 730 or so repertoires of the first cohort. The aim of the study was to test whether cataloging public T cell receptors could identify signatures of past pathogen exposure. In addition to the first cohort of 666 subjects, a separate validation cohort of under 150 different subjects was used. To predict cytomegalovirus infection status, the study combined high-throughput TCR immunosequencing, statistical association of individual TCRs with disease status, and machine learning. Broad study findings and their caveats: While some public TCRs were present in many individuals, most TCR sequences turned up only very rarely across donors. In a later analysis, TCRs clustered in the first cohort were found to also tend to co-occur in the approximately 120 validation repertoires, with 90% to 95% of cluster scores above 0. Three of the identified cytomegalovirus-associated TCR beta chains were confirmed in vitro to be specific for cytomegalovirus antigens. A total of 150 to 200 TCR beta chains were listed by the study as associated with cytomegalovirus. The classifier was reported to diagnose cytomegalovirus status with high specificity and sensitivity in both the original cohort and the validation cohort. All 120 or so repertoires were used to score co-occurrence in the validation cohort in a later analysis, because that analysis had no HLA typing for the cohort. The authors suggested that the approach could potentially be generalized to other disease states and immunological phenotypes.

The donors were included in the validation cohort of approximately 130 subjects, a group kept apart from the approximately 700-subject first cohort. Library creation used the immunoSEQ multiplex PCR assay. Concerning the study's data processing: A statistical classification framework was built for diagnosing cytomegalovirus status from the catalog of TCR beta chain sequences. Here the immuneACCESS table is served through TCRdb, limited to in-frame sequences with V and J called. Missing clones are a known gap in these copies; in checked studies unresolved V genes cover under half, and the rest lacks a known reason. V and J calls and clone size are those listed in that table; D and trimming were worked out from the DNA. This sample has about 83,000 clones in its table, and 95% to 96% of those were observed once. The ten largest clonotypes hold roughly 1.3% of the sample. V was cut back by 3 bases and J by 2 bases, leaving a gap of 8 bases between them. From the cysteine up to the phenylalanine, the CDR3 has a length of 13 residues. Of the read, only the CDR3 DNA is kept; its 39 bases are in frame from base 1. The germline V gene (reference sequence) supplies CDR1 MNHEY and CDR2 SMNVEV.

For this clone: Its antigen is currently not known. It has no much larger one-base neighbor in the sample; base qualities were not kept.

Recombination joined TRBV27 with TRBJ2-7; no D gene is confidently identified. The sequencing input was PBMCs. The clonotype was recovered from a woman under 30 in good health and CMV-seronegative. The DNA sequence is TGTGCCAGCAGTTTGCTCGCAGCCTACGAGCAGTACTTC. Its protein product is CASSLLAAYEQYF.